The 22 T cell receptor beta chains in this list originate from one sample, sequenced in a study of blood T cell repertoires in COVID-19. TCRdb's table, derived via immunoSEQ multiplex PCR, lists solely in-frame clones and lacks some. This table has roughly 40,000 clones, approximately 90% appearing once. The sample comprised peripheral blood. The receptors were gathered from a human donor in a cohort sampled during active COVID-19.

This rearrangement joins TRBV10-3 to TRBJ2-1, with TRBD1 identical over 9 bases. Per germline, CDR1 ENHRY and CDR2 SYGVKD. The CDR3 loop spans 17 amino acids. V shed 0 bases, J shed 9 bases, and the junction held 12 bases outside the gene matches. Here the CDR3 reads CAISESKAQGAGSEQFF. The CDR3 coding sequence is TGTGCCATCAGTGAGTCAAAGGCACAGGGGGCGGGTAGTGAGCAGTTCTTC.

This clone was counted only a few times. V and J are TRBV12-3 or TRBV12-4 and TRBJ1-1, with 8 bases matching TRBD1. Trimming took 7 bases from V and 1 from J; bases not matched to a gene: 2. CDR3 length: 13 amino acids. The CDR3 nucleotides read TGTGCCAGCACCGGGACAGGGAACACTGAAGCTTTCTTT. It encodes CASTGTGNTEAFF.

This chain joins TRBV27 and TRBJ2-2; 12 bases line up with TRBD1. This CDR3 spans 16 amino acids. J gave up 4 bases and V 5 bases, and 5 bases lay outside the gene matches. Germline V gene lookup returns CDR1 MNHEY and CDR2 SMNVEV (reference sequence). The DNA for the CDR3 is TGTGCCAGCAGTAGGGGACAGGGGGCGATCACCGGGGAGCTGTTTTTT. It specifies CASSRGQGAITGELFF.

J is TRBJ1-5 and V is TRBV27; 8 positions agree with TRBD1. The CDR3 sequence is 14 residues long. Looked up from germline, CDR1 is MNHEY and CDR2 is SMNVEV (reference sequence). J lost 6 bases, V lost 5 bases, and 6 bases had no gene match. The CDR3 protein is CASSPAGTGQPQHF. In nucleotides, the CDR3 is TGTGCCAGCAGTCCTGCCGGGACAGGTCAGCCCCAGCATTTT.

This CDR3 is CASSPGQGPNTEAFF. The CDR3 nucleotides are TGCGCCAGCAGCCCTGGACAGGGGCCGAACACTGAAGCTTTCTTT. V usage is TRBV5-1 and J usage is TRBJ1-1; 9 bases fit TRBD1. Trimming at V came to 4 bases and at J to 1 base, leaving 5 bases not matched to a gene. The CDR3 runs to 15 residues. The germline gives CDR1 SGHRS, CDR2 YFSETQ.

The chain links TRBV11-1 to TRBJ1-6, with D maybe TRBD1 (5 bases). The CDR3 runs 13 residues. The germline V gene has CDR1 SGHAT and CDR2 FQDESV (reference sequence). Trimming cost V 5 bases and J 7 bases, with 9 bases left between them. The DNA for the CDR3 is TGTGCCAGCAGCCTAGACAGAAATTCACCCCTCCACTTT. This encodes CASSLDRNSPLHF.

This clone was observed once. J is TRBJ1-1 and V is TRBV29-1, with D uncertain. This CDR3 contains 14 residues. Per germline, CDR1 SQVTM and CDR2 ANQGSEA. The CDR3 loop is CTCRGLGDLTEAFF. The CDR3 DNA reads as TGCACCTGTCGGGGTCTTGGCGACTTGACTGAAGCTTTCTTT.

The gene calls are TRBV7-2 and TRBJ1-5; 7 nucleotides align to TRBD1. Germline values: CDR1 SGHTA, CDR2 FQGNSA. V dropped 1 base and J dropped 0; count of bases not matched to a gene: 3. This CDR3 region has 16 residues. In DNA, the CDR3 is TGTGCCAGCAGCTTAGGACAGGGTCGTAGCAATCAGCCCCAGCATTTT. Encoded protein: CASSLGQGRSNQPQHF.

The chain links TRBV6-5 to TRBJ2-1, with 7 bases that match TRBD2. Germline trimming cut 5 bases from V and 8 bases from J; bases unmatched to any gene: 0. The germline CDR1 and CDR2 sequences are MNHEY and SVGAGI. The CDR3 is made up of 11 amino acids. In DNA form, the CDR3 reads TGTGCCAGCAGTCGGGGGGATGAGCAGTTCTTC. Translated, it gives CASSRGDEQFF.

This rearrangement joins TRBV29-1 to TRBJ2-7, with TRBD1 as a possible D gene (7 bases). Germline-derived CDR1 and CDR2 are SQVTM and ANQGSEA. Trimming removed 6 bases at V and 3 bases at J, with 21 bases between. CDR3 length equals 15 residues. The CDR3 here is CSVRQGTARDYEQYF. CDR3 DNA sequence: TGCAGCGTCCGGCAGGGGACAGCGCGGGACTACGAGCAGTACTTC.

The gene calls are TRBV21-1 and TRBJ2-3; the table names TRBD2, a call not compared with the DNA. TRBV21-1 represents a pseudogene. The CDR3 runs 14 residues. CDR3 sequence reads: CASSLSGITDTQYF. The CDR3 bases are TGTGCCAGCAGCCTTAGCGGGATAACAGATACGCAGTATTTT.

This chain joins TRBV7-2 and TRBJ2-3; 12 bases line up with TRBD2. Germline values: CDR1 SGHTA, CDR2 FQGNSA. V shed 3 bases, J shed 2 bases, and the junction held 9 bases outside the gene matches. The CDR3 spans 18 residues. The CDR3 bases are TGTGCCAGCAGCTTCTCAGTACTAGCGGGGGGACCCACAGATACGCAGTATTTT. This codes for CASSFSVLAGGPTDTQYF.

The V call is TRBV20-1, the J call TRBJ2-5; perhaps TRBD2 as D (5 bases). The germline CDR1 and CDR2 sequences are DFQATT and SNEGSKA (reference sequence). The V gene lost 6 bases and the J gene lost 5 bases, with 10 bases spanning the gap. CDR3 length: 11 amino acids. The CDR3 is CSAQRGETQYF. The CDR3 bases are TGCAGTGCCCAAAGAGGGGAGACCCAGTACTTC.

This chain uses TRBV28 with TRBJ2-7, with D possibly matching TRBD1 (5 bases). CDR3 length equals 13 residues. Trimming left V 3 bases short and J 3 bases short, with 9 bases between. Germline-derived CDR1 and CDR2 are MDHEN and SYDVKM. The DNA for the CDR3 is TGTGCCAGCAGTTTTACAGACAGCTACGAGCAGTACTTC. Residues: CASSFTDSYEQYF.

The J gene is TRBJ1-1, the V gene TRBV6-1, with D unresolved. CDR3 length: 15 residues. The V end lost 1 base, the J end lost 4 bases, and 13 bases lay between the germline ends. Germline V gene data show CDR1 as MNHNS and CDR2 as SASEGT. The CDR3 nucleotides are TGTGCCAGCAGTGAAGAGATACGGTCCGTCACTGAAGCTTTCTTT. The encoded protein is CASSEEIRSVTEAFF.

The rearrangement uses TRBV7-2 and TRBJ2-7; D is possibly TRBD2 (7 bases). Germline V gene lookup returns CDR1 SGHTA and CDR2 FQGNSA. The V and J ends lost 4 bases and 1 base respectively, with 17 bases between them. This CDR3 region has 16 residues. The CDR3, as DNA: TGTGCCAGCAGCTATACCCTAGGGGGGGGTTCCTACGAGCAGTACTTC. It specifies CASSYTLGGGSYEQYF. Complete variable domain (other parts from reference TRBV7-2 and TRBJ2-7): GAGVSQSPSNKVTEKGKDVELRCDPISGHTALYWYRQSLGQGLEFLIYFQGNSAPDKSGLPSDRFSAERTGGSVSTLTIQRTQQEDSAVYLCASSYTLGGGSYEQYFGPGTRLTVT.

This chain joins TRBV11-3 and TRBJ2-1; 11 bases line up with TRBD2. Germline V CDR1 and CDR2: SGHNT, YENEEA. Germline trimming cut 4 bases from V and 9 bases from J; bases unmatched to any gene: 11. The CDR3 is 16 amino acids. The CDR3 sequence is CASSSRLAGGIGEQFF. CDR3 bases: TGTGCCAGCAGCTCCCGGCTAGCGGGAGGTATAGGTGAGCAGTTCTTC.

This clone turned up a few times. This chain joins TRBV5-1 and TRBJ2-7; D is possibly TRBD1 (6 bases). CDR1 is SGHRS and CDR2 is YFSETQ in the germline V gene. This CDR3 comprises 14 residues. V was cut by 1 base and J by 4 bases, with 12 bases left in between. This CDR3 reads CASSLYGQGYEQYF. The CDR3 DNA follows: TGCGCCAGCAGCTTGTATGGGCAGGGGTACGAGCAGTACTTC.

The chain has TRBV9 and TRBJ2-3, with D maybe TRBD2 (5 bases). Between the trimmed V and J ends, which lost 1 base and 6 bases, there was a span of 9 bases. There are 13 residues in the CDR3. Looked up from germline, CDR1 is SGDLS and CDR2 is YYNGEE. The CDR3 here is CASSVRGFDTQYF. CDR3 sequence (DNA): TGTGCCAGCAGCGTAAGAGGGTTCGATACGCAGTATTTT. Together with reference TRBV9 and TRBJ2-3, the CDR3 gives the full variable domain: DSGVTQTPKHLITATGQRVTLRCSPRSGDLSVYWYQQSLDQGLQFLIQYYNGEERAKGNILERFSAQQFPDLHSELNLSSLELGDSALYFCASSVRGFDTQYFGPGTRLTVL.

The rearrangement joins TRBV5-5 to TRBJ2-2; 8 bases align to TRBD1. V lost 3 bases and J lost 6; bases outside the gene matches: 10. The CDR3 covers 16 residues. Germline V gene lookup returns CDR1 SGHKS and CDR2 YYEKEE (reference sequence). CDR3 nucleotides: TGTGCCAGCAGCTCGGTATCAGGGGGCAATGCCGGGGAGCTGTTTTTT. This gives the protein CASSSVSGGNAGELFF.

This rearrangement joins TRBV4-2 to TRBJ1-5; the D is unclear. Per the germline V gene, CDR1 is LGHNA and CDR2 is YNFKEQ. CDR3 length: 16 residues. Deletions cut 0 bases from V and 6 bases from J, with 15 bases between. For the CDR3, the DNA is TGTGCCAGCAGCCAAGATGGCGGGTATTCCGTTCAGCCCCAGCATTTT. Its protein product is CASSQDGGYSVQPQHF.

The chain links TRBV10-3 to TRBJ2-2; 9 bases line up with TRBD2. Losses at the gene ends were 10 bases for V and 3 bases for J; bases not matched to a gene: 12. In germline, CDR1 is ENHRY, CDR2 SYGVKD. CDR3 length equals 16 residues. CDR3 nucleotides: TGTGCCACGGGCCCTAGCGGGATAATTGACACCGGGGAGCTGTTTTTT. This gives the protein CATGPSGIIDTGELFF.